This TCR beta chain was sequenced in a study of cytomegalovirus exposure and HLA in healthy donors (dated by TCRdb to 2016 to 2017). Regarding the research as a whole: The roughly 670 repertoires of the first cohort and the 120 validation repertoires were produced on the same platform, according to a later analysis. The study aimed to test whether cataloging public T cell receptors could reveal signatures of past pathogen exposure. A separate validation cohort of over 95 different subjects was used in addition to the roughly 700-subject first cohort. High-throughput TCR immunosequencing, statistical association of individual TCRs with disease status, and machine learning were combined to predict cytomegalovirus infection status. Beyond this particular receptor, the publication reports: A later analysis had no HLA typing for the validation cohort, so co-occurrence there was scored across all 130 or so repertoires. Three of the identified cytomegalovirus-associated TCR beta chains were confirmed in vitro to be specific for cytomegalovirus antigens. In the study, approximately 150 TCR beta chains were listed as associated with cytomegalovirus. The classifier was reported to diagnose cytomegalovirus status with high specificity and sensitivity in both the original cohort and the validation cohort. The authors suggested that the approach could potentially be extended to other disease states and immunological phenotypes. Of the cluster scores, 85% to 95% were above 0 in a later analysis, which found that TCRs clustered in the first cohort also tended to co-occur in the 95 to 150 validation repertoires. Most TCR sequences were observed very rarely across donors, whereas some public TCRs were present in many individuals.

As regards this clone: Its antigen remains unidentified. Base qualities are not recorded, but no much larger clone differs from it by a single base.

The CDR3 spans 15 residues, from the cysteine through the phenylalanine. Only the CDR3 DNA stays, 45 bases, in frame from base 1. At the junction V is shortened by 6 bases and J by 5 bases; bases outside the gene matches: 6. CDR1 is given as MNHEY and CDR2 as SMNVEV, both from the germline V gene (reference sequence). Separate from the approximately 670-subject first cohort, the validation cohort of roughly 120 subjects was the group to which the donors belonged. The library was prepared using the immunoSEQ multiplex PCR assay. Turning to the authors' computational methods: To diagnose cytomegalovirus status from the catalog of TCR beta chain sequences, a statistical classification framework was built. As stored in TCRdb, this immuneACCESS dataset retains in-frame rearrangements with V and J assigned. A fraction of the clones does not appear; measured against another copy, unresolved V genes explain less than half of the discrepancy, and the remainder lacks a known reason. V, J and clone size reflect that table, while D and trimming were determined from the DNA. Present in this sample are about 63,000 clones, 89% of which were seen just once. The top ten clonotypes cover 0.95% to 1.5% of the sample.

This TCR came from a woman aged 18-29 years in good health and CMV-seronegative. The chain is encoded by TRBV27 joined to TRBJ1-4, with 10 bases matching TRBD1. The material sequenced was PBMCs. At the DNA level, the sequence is TGTGCCAGCAGAAAACCGGGACAGGGGAATGAAAAACTGTTTTTT. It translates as CASRKPGQGNEKLFF.